This paragraph reports one T cell receptor (beta chain). The TCRbeta library incorporated unique molecular identifiers. TCRdb fed the PCR reads into MiXCR, producing one record per CDR3 protein. Of about 540,000 distinct CDR3 sequences in the sample, around 16% are singletons; the top ten hold roughly 3.3%. Germline V gives CDR1 SGHRS, CDR2 YFSETQ. V gave up 1 base and J gave up 4 bases, with 5 bases separating them. The CDR3 sequence is 12 residues long. This entry is derived from a study of T-cell reconstitution after alpha-beta-depleted transplantation in children. This clonotype originated in a human donor who donated a stem cell graft to a child with acute lymphoblastic leukemia. The chain links TRBV5-1 to TRBJ1-2; D is uncertain. Source: PBMCs from the stem cell graft donor, taken from the stem cell graft. DNA of the CDR3: TGCGCCAGCAGCTTGTCAGTCTATGGCTACACCTTC. Protein: CASSLSVYGYTF.